A selection of T cell receptor beta chains follows, all from one sample in a study of T cell responses to AZD1222 COVID-19 vaccine. Libraries were prepared by immunoSEQ multiplex PCR; TCRdb keeps only in-frame clonotypes and omits some of them. The sample records 70,000 to 95,000 clones, approximately 90% being singletons. The material was peripheral blood, obtained 28 days after the second AZD1222 dose. These receptors were obtained from an adult who received the AZD1222 COVID-19 vaccine. Both conserved end residues are part of each CDR3. The D gene is left open where the match is weak. Rows may omit the clone size; those that give it use once, few, many or a size class.

clone size	D gene	V gene	J gene	CDR3 protein	CDR3 DNA
once	NA	TRBV7-9	TRBJ1-4	CASSLTGTNEKLFF	TGTGCCAGCAGCTTAACAGGGACCAATGAAAAACTGTTTTTT
NA	NA	TRBV5-1	TRBJ2-2	CASSLDYTNTGELFF	TGCGCCAGCAGCTTGGACTACACGAACACCGGGGAGCTGTTTTTT
NA	NA	TRBV9	TRBJ2-2	CASSVRSGRTGELFF	TGTGCCAGCAGCGTAAGGAGCGGGCGGACCGGGGAGCTGTTTTTT
NA	NA	TRBV5-4	TRBJ2-6	CASSPARGGANVLTF	TGTGCCAGCAGCCCCGCCCGGGGTGGGGCCAACGTCCTGACTTTC
NA	NA	TRBV9	TRBJ2-1	CASSEQILRGSYNEQFF	TGTGCCAGCAGCGAACAAATACTCAGGGGCTCCTACAATGAGCAGTTCTTC
NA	NA	TRBV3-1/TRBV3-2	TRBJ2-3	CASSQNPASSSDTQYF	TGTGCCAGCAGCCAAAATCCAGCCTCATCCTCAGATACGCAGTATTTT
once	NA	TRBV28	TRBJ1-1	CASSLQSWRPSTEAFF	TGTGCCAGCAGTTTACAGAGTTGGCGGCCGTCGACTGAAGCTTTCTTT
NA	NA	TRBV2	TRBJ1-3	CASERTPSSGNTIYF	TGTGCCAGCGAGAGGACGCCAAGCTCTGGAAACACCATATATTTT
NA	NA	TRBV13	TRBJ1-4	CASSLGLAGRGEKLFF	TGTGCCAGCAGCTTAGGCCTCGCGGGCAGGGGAGAAAAACTGTTTTTT
NA	NA	TRBV6-2/TRBV6-3	TRBJ1-5	CASSISRNQPQHF	TGTGCCAGCAGTATCAGCCGAAATCAGCCCCAGCATTTT
NA	NA	TRBV18	TRBJ2-5	CASSPPEETQYF	TGTGCCAGCTCACCACCGGAGGAGACCCAGTACTTC
NA	TRBD1	TRBV2	TRBJ2-2	CASSGQGADTGELFF	TGTGCCAGCAGTGGACAGGGGGCAGACACCGGGGAGCTGTTTTTT
NA	NA	TRBV7-2	TRBJ1-1	CASSLAGSGTEAFF	TGTGCCAGCAGCCTGGCGGGCTCTGGCACTGAAGCTTTCTTT
once	TRBD1	TRBV5-6	TRBJ2-3	CASSRPGTGFSVDTQYF	TGTGCCAGCAGCCGTCCCGGGACAGGGTTCAGTGTGGATACGCAGTATTTT
NA	TRBD1	TRBV11-2	TRBJ1-1	CASSITGGGNTEAFF	TGTGCCAGCAGCATCACAGGGGGAGGGAACACTGAAGCTTTCTTT